Shown below are 9 T cell receptor beta chains from a single sample sequenced in a study of CD8 T cells in ankylosing spondylitis. Study-wide results and caveats: Characteristic, it appeared, of ankylosing spondylitis blood was a TCR beta motif of several highly homologous variants.

TCRdb called the 5' RACE reads again in MiXCR, with one record for every CDR3 protein. The sample has roughly 490,000 distinct CDR3 sequences, under 5.5% seen once. Their antigen targets remain unknown. The sequencing sample was made of blood, either unsorted or a sorted T cell fraction (not recorded which). The receptors were sampled from a male donor with ankylosing spondylitis.

This clonotype was picked up one time. Given a much more abundant clone one base away, this may be a read error. This chain joins TRBV9 and TRBJ2-5; 7 nucleotides agree with TRBD1. The CDR3 runs to 14 residues. Germline V CDR1 and CDR2: SGDLS, YYNGEE. J gave up 3 bases and V 3 bases, and 5 bases lay outside the gene matches. The CDR3 DNA follows: TGTGCCAGCAGCGCACCCGACAGGGAAGAGACCCAGTACTTC. Translating gives CASSAPDREETQYF.

The sample holds many counts of this clonotype. The chain recombines TRBV28 with TRBJ2-2; the D gene is possibly TRBD1 (6 bases). Trimming cost V 7 bases and J 0 bases, with 12 bases left between them. The CDR3 loop spans 15 amino acids. Per germline, CDR1 MDHEN and CDR2 SYDVKM. The CDR3 region is CASTPGHANTGELFF. Here the CDR3 DNA reads TGTGCCAGCACTCCGGGACACGCGAACACCGGGGAGCTGTTTTTT.

The chain recombines TRBV9 with TRBJ2-7; D ambiguous. Deletions cut 0 bases from V and 5 bases from J, with 15 bases between. Germline V CDR1 and CDR2: SGDLS, YYNGEE. The CDR3 has 15 residues. CDR3 amino acids: CASSVGRTLHDEQYF. The DNA of the CDR3 is TGTGCCAGCAGCGTAGGACGAACCCTTCACGACGAGCAGTACTTC.

The table lists this clonotype with many counts. The chain recombines TRBV20-1 with TRBJ2-2, with D perhaps TRBD2 (6 bases). Looked up from germline, CDR1 is DFQATT and CDR2 is SNEGSKA (reference sequence). V lost 2 bases and J lost 3, with 10 bases in between. The CDR3 spans 14 residues. CDR3 residues: CSARLALHTGELFF. CDR3 in DNA: TGCAGTGCTAGACTAGCGCTTCACACCGGGGAGCTGTTTTTT.

The chain carries TRBV10-1 and TRBJ1-3, with unresolved D. Trimming shortened V by 4 bases and J by 0 bases, and 7 bases separated the two germline ends. The germline gives CDR1 WNHNN, CDR2 SYGVQD (reference sequence). The CDR3 runs 14 residues. This CDR3 is CASSARTSGNTIYF. In DNA form, the CDR3 reads TGCGCCAGCAGTGCCCGGACCTCTGGAAACACCATATATTTT.

In this sample, this clonotype turned up many times. The chain combines TRBV12-3 or TRBV12-4 with TRBJ1-6, with D perhaps matching TRBD1 (6 bases). The length of the CDR3 is 14 residues. Trimming took off 2 bases at V and 8 bases at J, with 10 bases between the two ends. The CDR3 DNA follows: TGTGCCAGCAGTTTAATGACAGGAGATTCACCCCTCCACTTT. Translated, it gives CASSLMTGDSPLHF.

This clonotype was picked up many times. The chain has TRBV29-1 and TRBJ2-7; D uncertain. Germline assignment: CDR1 SQVTM and CDR2 ANQGSEA. V was clipped by 5 bases and J by 9 bases, with 23 bases between them. The CDR3 length is 14 residues. For the CDR3, the DNA is TGCAGCGTTTCCGTTACTTTCCCGGTCGTGGGGCAGTACTTC. Amino acid sequence: CSVSVTFPVVGQYF.

In its sample, this clonotype was seen a few times. The chain couples TRBV4-2 to TRBJ1-2, with D perhaps matching TRBD1 (6 bases). Germline V CDR1 and CDR2: LGHNA, YNFKEQ. The CDR3 has 16 amino acids. The V gene lost 3 bases and the J gene lost 9 bases, with 23 bases spanning the gap. CDR3 nucleotide sequence: TGTGCCAGCAGCCACCCCTTGGGGGCGGGTCAGGGGAGCTACACCTTC. It specifies CASSHPLGAGQGSYTF.

The table lists this clonotype with many counts. CDR3 nucleotide sequence: TGCAGTGCTAGAGGCTATCTCTCCTACAATGAGCAGTTCTTC. Protein product: CSARGYLSYNEQFF. V and J are TRBV20-1 and TRBJ2-1, with D hard to call. The length of the CDR3 is 14 residues. Trimming pared 1 base from V and 0 bases from J, leaving 7 bases between. Germline values: CDR1 DFQATT, CDR2 SNEGSKA (reference sequence).